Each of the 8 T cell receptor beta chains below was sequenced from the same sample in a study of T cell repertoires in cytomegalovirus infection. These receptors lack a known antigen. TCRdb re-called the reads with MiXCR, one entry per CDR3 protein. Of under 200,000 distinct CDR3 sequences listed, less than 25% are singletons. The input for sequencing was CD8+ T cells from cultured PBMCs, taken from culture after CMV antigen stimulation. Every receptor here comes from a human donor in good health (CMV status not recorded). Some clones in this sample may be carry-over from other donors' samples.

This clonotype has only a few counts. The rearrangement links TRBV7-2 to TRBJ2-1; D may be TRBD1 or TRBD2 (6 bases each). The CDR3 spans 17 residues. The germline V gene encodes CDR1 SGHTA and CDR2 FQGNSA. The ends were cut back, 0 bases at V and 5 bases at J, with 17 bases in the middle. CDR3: CASSLAIQGGTDNEQFF. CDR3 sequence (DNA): TGTGCCAGCAGCTTAGCTATCCAAGGGGGGACGGACAATGAGCAGTTCTTC. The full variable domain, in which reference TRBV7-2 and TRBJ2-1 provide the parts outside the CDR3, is GAGVSQSPSNKVTEKGKDVELRCDPISGHTALYWYRQSLGQGLEFLIYFQGNSAPDKSGLPSDRFSAERTGGSVSTLTIQRTQQEDSAVYLCASSLAIQGGTDNEQFFGPGTRLTVL.

CDR3 nucleotides: TGTGCCAGCAGTTTACTACAGGGGGCGGGTTACGAGCAGTACTTC. Translated: CASSLLQGAGYEQYF. The chain links TRBV12-3 or TRBV12-4 to TRBJ2-7, with TRBD1 identical over 9 bases. The CDR3 covers 15 residues. The V segment lost 2 bases and the J segment 4 bases; nucleotides outside the gene matches: 6.

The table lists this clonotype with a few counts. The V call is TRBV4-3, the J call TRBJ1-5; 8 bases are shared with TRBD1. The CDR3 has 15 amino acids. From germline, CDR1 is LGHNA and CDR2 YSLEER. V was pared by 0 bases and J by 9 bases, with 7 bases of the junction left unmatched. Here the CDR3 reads CASSQDVTGVRPQHF. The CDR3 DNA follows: TGCGCCAGCAGCCAAGACGTGACAGGGGTTCGGCCCCAGCATTTT.

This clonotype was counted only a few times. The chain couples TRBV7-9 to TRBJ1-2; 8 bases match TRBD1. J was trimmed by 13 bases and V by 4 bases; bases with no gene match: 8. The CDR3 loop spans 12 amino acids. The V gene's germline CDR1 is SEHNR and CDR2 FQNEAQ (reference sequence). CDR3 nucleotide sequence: TGTGCCAGCAGCTACCCTGGACAGGGATCCACCTTC. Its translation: CASSYPGQGSTF.

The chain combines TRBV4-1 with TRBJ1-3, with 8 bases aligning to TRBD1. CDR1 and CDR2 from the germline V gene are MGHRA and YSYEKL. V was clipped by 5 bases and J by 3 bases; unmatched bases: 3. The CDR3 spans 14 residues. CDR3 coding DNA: TGCGCCAGCAGCGACAGGGGAAGTGGAAACACCATATATTTT. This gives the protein CASSDRGSGNTIYF.

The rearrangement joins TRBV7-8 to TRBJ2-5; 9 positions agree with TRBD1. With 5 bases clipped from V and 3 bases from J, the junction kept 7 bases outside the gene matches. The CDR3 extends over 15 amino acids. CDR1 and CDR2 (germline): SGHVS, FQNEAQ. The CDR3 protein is CASSANRGLEETQYF. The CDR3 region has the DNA TGTGCCAGCAGCGCTAACAGGGGGCTTGAAGAGACCCAGTACTTC.

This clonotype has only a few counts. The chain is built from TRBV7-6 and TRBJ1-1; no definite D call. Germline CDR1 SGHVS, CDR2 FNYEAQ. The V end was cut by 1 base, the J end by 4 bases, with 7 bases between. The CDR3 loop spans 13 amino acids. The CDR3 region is CASSLGVGTEAFF. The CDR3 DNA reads TGTGCCAGCAGCTTAGGGGTCGGCACTGAAGCTTTCTTT.

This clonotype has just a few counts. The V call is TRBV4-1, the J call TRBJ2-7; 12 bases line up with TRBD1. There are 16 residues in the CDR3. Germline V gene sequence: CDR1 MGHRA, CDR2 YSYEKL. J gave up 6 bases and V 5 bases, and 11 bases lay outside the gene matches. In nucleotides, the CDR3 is TGCGCCAGCAGCTCCCGTATCCCGGGACAGGGGGCCGAGCAGTACTTC. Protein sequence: CASSSRIPGQGAEQYF.